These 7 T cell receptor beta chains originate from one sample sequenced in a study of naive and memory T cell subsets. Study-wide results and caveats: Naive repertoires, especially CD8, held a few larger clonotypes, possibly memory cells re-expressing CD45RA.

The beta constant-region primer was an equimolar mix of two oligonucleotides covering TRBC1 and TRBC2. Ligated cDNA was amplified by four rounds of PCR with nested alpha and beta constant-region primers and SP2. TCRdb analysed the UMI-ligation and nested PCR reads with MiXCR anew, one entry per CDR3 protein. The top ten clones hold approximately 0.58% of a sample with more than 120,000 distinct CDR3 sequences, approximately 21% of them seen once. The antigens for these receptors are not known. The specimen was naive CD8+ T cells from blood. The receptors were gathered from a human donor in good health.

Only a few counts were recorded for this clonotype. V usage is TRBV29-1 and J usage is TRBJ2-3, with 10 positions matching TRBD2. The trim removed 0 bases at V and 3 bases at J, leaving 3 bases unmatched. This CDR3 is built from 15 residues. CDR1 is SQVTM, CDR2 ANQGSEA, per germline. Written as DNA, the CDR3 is TGCAGCGTTGAAGACCAGCGGGAGGGGACAGATACGCAGTATTTT. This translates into CSVEDQREGTDTQYF.

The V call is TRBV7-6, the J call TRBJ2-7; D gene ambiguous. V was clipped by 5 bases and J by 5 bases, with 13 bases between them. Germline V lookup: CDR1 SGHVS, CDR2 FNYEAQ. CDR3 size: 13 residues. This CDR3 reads CASSEVTQDEQYF. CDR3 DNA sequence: TGTGCCAGCAGCGAGGTGACGCAGGACGAGCAGTACTTC.

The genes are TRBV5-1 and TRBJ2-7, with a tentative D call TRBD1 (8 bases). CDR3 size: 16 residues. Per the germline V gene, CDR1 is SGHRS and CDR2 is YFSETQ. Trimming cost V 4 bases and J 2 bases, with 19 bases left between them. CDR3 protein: CASSEVPTGGAYEQYF. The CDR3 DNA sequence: TGCGCCAGCAGCGAAGTACCAACAGGGGGGGCCTACGAGCAGTACTTC.

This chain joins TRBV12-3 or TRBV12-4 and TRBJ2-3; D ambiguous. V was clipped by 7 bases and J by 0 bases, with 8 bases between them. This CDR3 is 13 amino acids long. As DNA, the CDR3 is TGTGCCAGCATCGAAAGCAGCACAGATACGCAGTATTTT. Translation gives CASIESSTDTQYF.

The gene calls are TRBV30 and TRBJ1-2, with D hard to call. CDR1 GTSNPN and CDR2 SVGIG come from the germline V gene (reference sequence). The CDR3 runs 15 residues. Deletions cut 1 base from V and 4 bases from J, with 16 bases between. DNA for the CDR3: TGTGCCTGGAGTGACAGTACCGATTACTTCTATGGCTACACCTTC. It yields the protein CAWSDSTDYFYGYTF.

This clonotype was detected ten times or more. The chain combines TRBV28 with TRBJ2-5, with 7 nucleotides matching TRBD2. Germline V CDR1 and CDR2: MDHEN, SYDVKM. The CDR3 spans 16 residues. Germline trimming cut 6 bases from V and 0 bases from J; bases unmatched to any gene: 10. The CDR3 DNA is TGTGCCAGCAGCACCCGGGGGGTGCTGTACCAAGAGACCCAGTACTTC. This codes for CASSTRGVLYQETQYF.

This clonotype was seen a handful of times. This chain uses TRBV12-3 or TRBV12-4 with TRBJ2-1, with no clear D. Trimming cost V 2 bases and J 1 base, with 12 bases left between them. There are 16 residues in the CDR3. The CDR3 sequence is CASSLWATFSYNEQFF. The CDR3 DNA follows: TGTGCCAGCAGTTTATGGGCAACCTTTTCCTACAATGAGCAGTTCTTC.